These 21 T cell receptor beta chains were sequenced from one sample in a study of monozygotic twins with inflammatory bowel disease. TCRdb reprocessed the 5' RACE reads and keeps a single row for each CDR3 protein, giving no DNA. The sample shows more than 300,000 distinct CDR3 sequences, and 2.6% sits with its ten largest clones. Sequencing was done on a sample of blood. The receptor source for this set is a human donor with ulcerative colitis or Crohn's disease, or a healthy co-twin of an affected twin (not recorded which).

The rearrangement uses TRBV7-7 and TRBJ2-2; TCRdb returns TRBD1, unconfirmable since there is no DNA. Germline CDR1 reads SSHAT; CDR2 reads FNYEAQ (reference sequence). The CDR3 runs to 17 residues. The CDR3 loop is CASSADRGIGRSGELFF.

V gene TRBV7-3 combines with J gene TRBJ1-2. CDR1 SGHTA and CDR2 FQGTGA come from the germline V gene. The CDR3 totals 13 residues. The CDR3 protein is CASSLTYGYGYTF.

The chain has TRBV28 and TRBJ2-1; there is no DNA to check the TCRdb D call of TRBD1. This CDR3 is 15 amino acids long. Germline assignment: CDR1 MDHEN and CDR2 SYDVKM. CDR3 sequence: CASSVSGTVGNEQFF.

The V gene is TRBV5-1, the J gene TRBJ2-1; TCRdb calls TRBD1, which cannot be checked without DNA. The length of the CDR3 is 15 residues. Germline CDR1 is SGHRS and CDR2 is YFSETQ. The CDR3 reads CASSYGEGGYNEQFF.

The chain has TRBV20-1 and TRBJ2-7; TCRdb's D call, TRBD2, is unchecked because there is no DNA. This CDR3 has 16 residues. Germline loops: CDR1 DFQATT, CDR2 SNEGSKA (reference sequence). This chain's CDR3 is CSANGGTSGFSYEQYF.

CDR3 sequence: CASSTSGGTNTGELFF. The rearrangement joins TRBV4-3 to TRBJ2-2; TCRdb designates TRBD2, a call that cannot be tested without DNA. The CDR3 totals 16 residues. Germline values: CDR1 LGHNA, CDR2 YSLEER.

The chain combines TRBV9 with TRBJ1-3. The CDR3 is 16 residues long. Germline CDR1 and CDR2: SGDLS and YYNGEE. CDR3 sequence reads: CASSVDTPISGNTIYF. Combining the CDR3 with reference TRBV9 and TRBJ1-3 gives the whole variable domain DSGVTQTPKHLITATGQRVTLRCSPRSGDLSVYWYQQSLDQGLQFLIQYYNGEERAKGNILERFSAQQFPDLHSELNLSSLELGDSALYFCASSVDTPISGNTIYFGEGSWLTVV.

The V call is TRBV7-9, the J call TRBJ2-5. This CDR3 is built from 14 residues. Germline-derived CDR1 and CDR2 are SEHNR and FQNEAQ (reference sequence). This chain's CDR3 is CASSWSTYQETQYF.

This CDR3 is CASSQLNMGIQETQYF. This chain uses TRBV4-1 with TRBJ2-5. Germline CDR1 MGHRA, CDR2 YSYEKL. The CDR3 sequence is 16 residues long.

This CDR3 reads CSASSARGSDTQYF. V and J are TRBV20-1 and TRBJ2-3; TCRdb proposes TRBD2, but this gene call is untestable without DNA. The CDR3 consists of 14 residues. Germline V gene lookup returns CDR1 DFQATT and CDR2 SNEGSKA (reference sequence).

This chain joins TRBV11-2 and TRBJ2-7; no DNA is available, so the TRBD1 call from TCRdb remains unchecked. This CDR3 has 15 amino acids. Germline V gene lookup returns CDR1 SGHAT and CDR2 FQNNGV. Here the CDR3 reads CASSPGTAIAYEQYF.

The chain combines TRBV7-6 with TRBJ2-1. The CDR3 totals 13 residues. Germline V gene lookup returns CDR1 SGHVS and CDR2 FNYEAQ. This chain's CDR3 is CASSSNPGNEQFF.

The chain is built from TRBV7-9 and TRBJ2-7. This CDR3 has 13 amino acids. The germline CDR1 and CDR2 sequences are SEHNR and FQNEAQ (reference sequence). The CDR3 protein is CASSPTGPNEQYF.

J is TRBJ2-4 and V is TRBV29-1; TCRdb names TRBD1, which stays unverified in the absence of DNA. The V gene's germline CDR1 is SQVTM and CDR2 ANQGSEA. There are 15 residues in the CDR3. CDR3 sequence: CSVEGQGAAKNIQYF.

The chain employs TRBV6-6 and TRBJ2-1. This CDR3 is built from 14 residues. From germline, CDR1 is MNHNY and CDR2 SVGAGI (reference sequence). CDR3 sequence: CASSYSNVEYEQFF.

The chain's CDR3 is CASSTLGAKETQYF. The V and J genes are TRBV7-9 and TRBJ2-5; no DNA is available, so the TRBD1 call from TCRdb remains unchecked. The CDR3 runs to 14 residues. The germline CDR1 and CDR2 sequences are SEHNR and FQNEAQ (reference sequence). Using reference TRBV7-9 and TRBJ2-5 for the parts outside the CDR3, the full variable domain is DTGVSQNPRHKITKRGQNVTFRCDPISEHNRLYWYRQTLGQGPEFLTYFQNEAQLEKSRLLSDRFSAERPKGSFSTLEIQRTEQGDSAMYLCASSTLGAKETQYFGPGTRLLVL.

The V gene is TRBV12-3 or TRBV12-4, the J gene TRBJ2-5; the TCRdb call, TRBD1, lacks DNA for checking. The CDR3 runs to 13 residues. CDR3: CASKIGAQETQYF.

V is TRBV6-6 and J is TRBJ1-6; TCRdb's assignment of TRBD1 cannot be checked, as there is no DNA. From germline, CDR1 is MNHNY and CDR2 SVGAGI (reference sequence). The CDR3 extends over 14 amino acids. The CDR3 loop reads CASTRAGTNSPLHF.

Here the CDR3 reads CASSLLPGGPRNEQFF. This rearrangement joins TRBV5-1 to TRBJ2-1; TCRdb's D call of TRBD2 is untestable without DNA. Looked up from germline, CDR1 is SGHRS and CDR2 is YFSETQ. CDR3 length equals 16 residues.

Here the CDR3 reads CASRPGGAYEQYF. The chain uses TRBV27 and TRBJ2-7; the TCRdb D gene call, TRBD1, has no DNA to confirm it. The germline gives CDR1 MNHEY, CDR2 SMNVEV (reference sequence). The CDR3 consists of 13 residues.

This chain joins TRBV19 and TRBJ2-1; TCRdb designates TRBD1, a call that cannot be tested without DNA. This CDR3 region has 18 residues. CDR1 and CDR2 from the germline V gene are LNHDA and SQIVND (reference sequence). The CDR3 loop reads CASSIVRAQGSSYNEQFF.